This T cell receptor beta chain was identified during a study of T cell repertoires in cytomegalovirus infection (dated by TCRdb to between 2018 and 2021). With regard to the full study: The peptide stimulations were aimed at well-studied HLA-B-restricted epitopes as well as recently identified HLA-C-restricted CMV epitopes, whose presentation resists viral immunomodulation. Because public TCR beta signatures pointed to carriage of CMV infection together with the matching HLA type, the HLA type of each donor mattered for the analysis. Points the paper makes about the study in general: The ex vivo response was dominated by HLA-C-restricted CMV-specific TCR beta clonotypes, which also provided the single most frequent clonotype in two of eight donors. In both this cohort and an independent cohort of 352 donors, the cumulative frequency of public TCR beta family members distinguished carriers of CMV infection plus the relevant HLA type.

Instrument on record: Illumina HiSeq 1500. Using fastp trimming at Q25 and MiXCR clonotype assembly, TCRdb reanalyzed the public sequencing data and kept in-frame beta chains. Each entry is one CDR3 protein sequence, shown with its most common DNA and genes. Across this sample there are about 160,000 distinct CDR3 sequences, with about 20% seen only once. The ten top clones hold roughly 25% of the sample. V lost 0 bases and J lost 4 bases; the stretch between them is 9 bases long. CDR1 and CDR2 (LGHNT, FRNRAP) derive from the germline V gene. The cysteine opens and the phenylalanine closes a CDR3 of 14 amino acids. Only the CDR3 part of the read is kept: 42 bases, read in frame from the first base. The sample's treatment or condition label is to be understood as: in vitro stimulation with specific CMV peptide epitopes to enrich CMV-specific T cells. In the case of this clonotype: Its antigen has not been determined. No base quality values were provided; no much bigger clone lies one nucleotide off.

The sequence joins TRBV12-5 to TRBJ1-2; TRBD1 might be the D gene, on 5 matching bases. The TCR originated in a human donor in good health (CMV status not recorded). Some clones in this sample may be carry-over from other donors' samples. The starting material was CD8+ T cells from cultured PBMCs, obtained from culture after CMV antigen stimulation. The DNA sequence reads TGTGCTAGTGGTTTGGTCGGGGGAGTCTATGGCTACACCTTC. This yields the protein CASGLVGGVYGYTF.